These 29 T cell receptor beta chains were sequenced from one sample in a study of CD8+ T cells in alopecia areata. Reverse transcribed after extraction, RNA yielded cDNA as the sequencing template. The assay was immunoSEQ multiplex PCR, and TCRdb's table has in-frame clones only and misses some. The data show 150,000 or so clones, more than 45% seen once. Sequencing input: CD4+ T cells sorted from blood. The receptors were gathered from a human donor with alopecia areata.

The CDR3 nucleotides are TGTGCCAGCAGAGCGAGCGGGAGTATCTACGAGCAGTACTTC. Protein sequence: CASRASGSIYEQYF. The chain employs TRBV27 and TRBJ2-7; 8 bases are shared with TRBD2. Germline CDR1 MNHEY, CDR2 SMNVEV (reference sequence). This CDR3 has 14 amino acids. The V segment lost 6 bases and the J segment 3 bases; nucleotides outside the gene matches: 7.

The chain recombines TRBV29-1 with TRBJ2-7; tentatively, D is TRBD1 or TRBD2 (5 bases each). The germline CDR1 and CDR2 sequences are SQVTM and ANQGSEA. CDR3 size: 13 residues. V was cut by 6 bases and J by 4 bases, with 16 bases left in between. CDR3 in DNA: TGCAGCGTCGCTGAACTTGGGGGTTACGAGCAGTACTTC. It is translated as CSVAELGGYEQYF.

The V and J genes are TRBV4-1 and TRBJ1-1; D unresolved. The CDR3 is 17 residues long. V lost 1 base and J 4 bases, leaving 19 bases between the germline ends. Germline values: CDR1 MGHRA, CDR2 YSYEKL. CDR3 region: CASSQVHLAVEGTEAFF. CDR3 in DNA: TGCGCCAGCAGCCAAGTTCATCTGGCAGTGGAAGGCACTGAAGCTTTCTTT.

For this clone: The sample holds other DNA sequences that translate to the same CDR3. J is TRBJ2-1 and V is TRBV29-1; D unresolved. With 3 bases removed from V and 3 bases from J, the gap between germline ends came to 6 bases. There are 12 residues in the CDR3. Germline CDR1 is SQVTM and CDR2 is ANQGSEA. The CDR3 DNA reads as TGCAGCGTTGATGGCGGCTACAATGAGCAGTTCTTC. It is translated as CSVDGGYNEQFF.

The J gene is TRBJ2-1, the V gene TRBV7-6; 12 bases map to TRBD2. Trimming at V came to 5 bases and at J to 9 bases, leaving 8 bases not matched to a gene. This CDR3 has 15 amino acids. Germline CDR1 and CDR2: SGHVS and FNYEAQ. The CDR3 protein is CASSHLLAGGIEQFF. CDR3 DNA sequence: TGTGCCAGCAGCCACCTCCTAGCGGGAGGGATTGAGCAGTTCTTC.

This clone has just a few counts. The chain employs TRBV15 and TRBJ1-5; TRBD1 aligns across 7 bases. The V gene's germline CDR1 is LNHNV and CDR2 YYDKDF (reference sequence). This CDR3 has 16 residues. Trimming cost V 0 bases and J 1 base; bases outside gene matches: 3. The CDR3 DNA sequence: TGTGCCACCAGCAGAGATCTGGACAGGAGCAATCAGCCCCAGCATTTT. Translated, it gives CATSRDLDRSNQPQHF.

This clone came up a few times. The V call is TRBV7-9, the J call TRBJ2-1, with 7 bases matching TRBD2. The CDR3 covers 13 residues. The V gene end was trimmed by 5 bases and the J gene end by 4 bases; junction bases not matched to a gene: 2. Germline V lookup: CDR1 SEHNR, CDR2 FQNEAQ (reference sequence). The CDR3 bases are TGTGCCAGCAGCAGCGGGACTTACAATGAGCAGTTCTTC. Amino acids: CASSSGTYNEQFF.

This chain uses TRBV2 with TRBJ1-1; possibly TRBD1 for D (5 bases). The CDR3 is made up of 13 amino acids. Germline values: CDR1 SNHLY, CDR2 FYNNEI. V was cut by 6 bases and J by 4 bases, with 12 bases left in between. CDR3 DNA sequence: TGTGCCAGCAGGGTCGACAGTGGCACTGAAGCTTTCTTT. Translation gives CASRVDSGTEAFF.

This clone occurred a few times. Different DNA sequences within this sample yield the same CDR3. The chain carries TRBV29-1 and TRBJ2-7, with D hard to call. Germline loops: CDR1 SQVTM, CDR2 ANQGSEA. This CDR3 comprises 11 residues. Trimming left V 6 bases short and J 3 bases short, with 9 bases between. DNA for the CDR3: TGCAGCGTGGGGTTAAGCTACGAGCAGTACTTC. Translating gives CSVGLSYEQYF.

The genes are TRBV23-1 and TRBJ2-3; 9 nucleotides align to TRBD1. TRBV23-1 is an open reading frame, and its role is uncertain. After removal of 4 bases from V and 2 bases from J, the junction contained 10 bases not matched to a gene. This CDR3 comprises 17 residues. CDR3 nucleotide sequence: TGCGCCAGCAGTCCCTCGGCGGGGACAGGGAACACAGATACGCAGTATTTT. As protein: CASSPSAGTGNTDTQYF.

The chain links TRBV9 to TRBJ2-1; TRBD1 matches 12 bases. Per the germline V gene, CDR1 is SGDLS and CDR2 is YYNGEE. The length of the CDR3 is 16 residues. J gave up 7 bases and V 3 bases, and 8 bases lay outside the gene matches. The CDR3 bases are TGTGCCAGCAGCGCTGACCCGGGACAGGGGGCGAATGAGCAGTTCTTC. Protein sequence: CASSADPGQGANEQFF.

This clone was seen just once. The J gene is TRBJ2-3, the V gene TRBV6-5; 7 nucleotides line up with TRBD2. CDR3 length: 13 amino acids. Germline V gene lookup returns CDR1 MNHEY and CDR2 SVGAGI. V lost 8 bases and J lost 0; bases outside the gene matches: 2. The CDR3 protein is CASGDYSTDTQYF. Here the CDR3 DNA reads TGTGCCAGCGGGGACTATAGCACAGATACGCAGTATTTT.

This clone showed up just a few times. An end of the junction differs from the germline gene, which may be a read error. The rearrangement joins TRBV7-9 to TRBJ2-7, with D maybe TRBD2 (6 bases). This CDR3 has 13 residues. Per the germline V gene, CDR1 is SEHNR and CDR2 is FQNEAQ (reference sequence). In DNA form, the CDR3 reads TGTGCCAGCAGCCCCGGAGGGGACTCTAATTTCGACTTC. This codes for CASSPGGDSNFDF.

The DNA of the CDR3 is TGTGCCAGCCGGGGAGTCCCCTACGAGCAGTACTTC. Protein product: CASRGVPYEQYF. The chain couples TRBV2 to TRBJ2-7; TRBD2 might be the D (5 bases). Germline V lookup: CDR1 SNHLY, CDR2 FYNNEI. V lost 8 bases and J 2 bases, leaving 10 bases between the germline ends. This CDR3 region has 12 residues. Variable domain in full (rest from reference TRBV2 and TRBJ2-7): EPEVTQTPSHQVTQMGQEVILRCVPISNHLYFYWYRQILGQKVEFLVSFYNNEISEKSEIFDDQFSVERPDGSNFTLKIRSTKLEDSAMYFCASRGVPYEQYFGPGTRLTVT.

J is TRBJ2-7 and V is TRBV27; a weak D match, TRBD1 (6 bases). Trimming took off 5 bases at V and 7 bases at J, with 15 bases between the two ends. This CDR3 has 13 residues. Germline-derived CDR1 and CDR2 are MNHEY and SMNVEV (reference sequence). CDR3 sequence: CASSLMDRGEQYF. CDR3 coding DNA: TGTGCCAGCAGTCTAATGGATAGGGGGGAGCAGTACTTC.

Only a few counts were recorded for this clone. The J gene is TRBJ2-1, the V gene TRBV27; D may be TRBD2 (6 bases). V was clipped by 5 bases and J by 0 bases, with 14 bases between them. The CDR3 runs to 16 residues. Per germline, CDR1 MNHEY and CDR2 SMNVEV (reference sequence). The CDR3: CASSPSGLSSYNEQFF. In DNA, the CDR3 is TGTGCCAGCAGTCCCAGCGGGCTAAGCTCCTACAATGAGCAGTTCTTC.

This chain links TRBV5-1 with TRBJ2-3, with 10 bases identical to TRBD2. Germline V CDR1 and CDR2: SGHRS, YFSETQ. This CDR3 spans 16 amino acids. The J segment lost 0 bases and the V segment lost 3 bases, leaving 4 bases of the junction unmatched. Here the CDR3 DNA reads TGCGCCAGCAGCTCCGGACTAGCGGATAGCACAGATACGCAGTATTTT. Amino acid sequence: CASSSGLADSTDTQYF.

The rearrangement links TRBV15 to TRBJ1-2, with no clear D. CDR1 is LNHNV, CDR2 YYDKDF, per germline (reference sequence). V was clipped by 1 base and J by 4 bases, with 7 bases between them. The CDR3 extends over 13 amino acids. The CDR3: CATSRGIVYGYTF. The CDR3 nucleotides are TGTGCCACCAGCAGAGGTATCGTCTATGGCTACACCTTC. The variable domain in full, completed from reference TRBV15 and TRBJ1-2, reads DAMVIQNPRYQVTQFGKPVTLSCSQTLNHNVMYWYQQKSSQAPKLLFHYYDKDFNNEADTPDNFQSRRPNTSFCFLDIRSPGLGDTAMYLCATSRGIVYGYTFGSGTRLTVV.

This clone was found a few times. The chain is built from TRBV10-2 and TRBJ1-1; possible D gene TRBD1, 6 bases. This CDR3 is built from 11 residues. Germline CDR1 reads WSHSY; CDR2 reads SAAADI. With 6 bases removed from V and 4 bases from J, the gap between germline ends came to 6 bases. The CDR3 here is CASRGGTEAFF. CDR3 nucleotides: TGCGCCAGCAGAGGGGGCACTGAAGCTTTCTTT.

This clone was found a few times. The V and J genes are TRBV29-1 and TRBJ1-5, with D unresolved. Trimming left V 4 bases short and J 4 bases short, with 11 bases between. The CDR3 runs 13 residues. CDR1 and CDR2 from the germline V gene are SQVTM and ANQGSEA. CDR3 in amino acids: CSVVETGNQPQHF. The CDR3 DNA sequence: TGCAGCGTTGTAGAGACGGGAAATCAGCCCCAGCATTTT.

The chain employs TRBV5-8 and TRBJ2-3; D tentatively fits TRBD1 or TRBD2 (5 bases each). CDR3 size: 14 residues. The V end lost 3 bases, the J end lost 2 bases, and 10 bases lay between the germline ends. Germline V gene lookup returns CDR1 SGHTS and CDR2 YDEGEE. The chain's CDR3 is CASSSGTYTDTQYF. CDR3 nucleotides: TGTGCCAGCAGCTCCGGGACCTACACAGATACGCAGTATTTT.

This clone occurred a few times. This chain joins TRBV10-3 and TRBJ2-6; D is unresolved. The CDR3 is 15 residues long. V gave up 7 bases and J gave up 0 bases, with 10 bases separating them. CDR1 and CDR2 (germline): ENHRY, SYGVKD. Here the CDR3 reads CAITPQTSGANVLTF. CDR3 nucleotide sequence: TGTGCCATCACCCCGCAAACCTCTGGGGCCAACGTCCTGACTTTC.

This clone turned up a few times. The chain links TRBV29-1 to TRBJ2-1, with 10 positions matching TRBD2. The length of the CDR3 is 13 residues. Unmatched junction bases numbered 10, after V lost 7 bases and J lost 10 bases. Germline V gene data show CDR1 as SQVTM and CDR2 as ANQGSEA. The CDR3 loop is CSGQVAGGEEQFF. In DNA, the CDR3 is TGCAGCGGTCAGGTAGCGGGAGGAGAAGAGCAGTTCTTC.

The table lists this clone with a few counts. The V call is TRBV7-8, the J call TRBJ2-4; 14 positions match TRBD2. The CDR3 is 16 residues long. Germline lookup yields CDR1 SGHVS and CDR2 FQNEAQ. V lost 4 bases and J lost 7; bases outside the gene matches: 6. CDR3 amino acids: CASSYTGLAGVNIQYF. In DNA, the CDR3 is TGTGCCAGCAGCTATACGGGACTAGCGGGAGTGAACATTCAGTACTTC.

Only one count was recorded for this clone. V usage is TRBV29-1 and J usage is TRBJ2-1; weak D call: TRBD2 (5 bases). This CDR3 has 12 residues. Germline CDR1 SQVTM, CDR2 ANQGSEA. V shed 4 bases and J shed 7 bases, with 11 bases lying between them. This CDR3 reads CSVGGILNEQFF. In DNA, the CDR3 is TGCAGCGTTGGAGGGATCTTAAATGAGCAGTTCTTC.

The DNA of the CDR3 is TGTGCCAGTAGTCCCCGGGTAGGGAGCTATGGCTACACCTTC. Its protein is CASSPRVGSYGYTF. The rearrangement uses TRBV19 and TRBJ1-2; D is unresolved. V lost 5 bases, J lost 4 bases, and 14 bases lay in between. This CDR3 spans 14 amino acids. The germline V gene encodes CDR1 LNHDA and CDR2 SQIVND (reference sequence).

The J gene is TRBJ2-7, the V gene TRBV2, with 9 nucleotides matching TRBD1. Trimming took 7 bases from V and 4 from J; bases not matched to a gene: 8. Germline V CDR1 and CDR2: SNHLY, FYNNEI. The length of the CDR3 is 14 residues. CDR3: CASNVDRGTYEQYF. The CDR3 DNA follows: TGTGCCAGCAATGTGGACAGGGGTACTTACGAGCAGTACTTC.

This clone was seen a handful of times. This rearrangement joins TRBV27 to TRBJ1-5, with TRBD1 matching 7 bases. The CDR3 totals 15 residues. V shed 0 bases, J shed 1 base, and the junction held 0 bases outside the gene matches. CDR1 and CDR2 from the germline V gene are MNHEY and SMNVEV (reference sequence). The CDR3 protein is CASSLSTGSNQPQHF. The CDR3 nucleotides are TGTGCCAGCAGTTTATCGACAGGGAGCAATCAGCCCCAGCATTTT.

This clone was observed a handful of times. The V gene is TRBV29-1, the J gene TRBJ2-1, with TRBD2 identical over 8 bases. Germline V gene data show CDR1 as SQVTM and CDR2 as ANQGSEA. The CDR3 is 18 residues long. Trimming removed 1 base from V and 4 bases from J; junction bases left unmatched: 15. CDR3 region: CSVEATTGGLVLYNEQFF. The CDR3 DNA is TGCAGCGTTGAAGCCACCACGGGGGGACTAGTACTATACAATGAGCAGTTCTTC.